Below are 13 T cell receptor beta chains sequenced from a single sample in a study of T-cell reconstitution after alpha-beta-depleted transplantation in children. Researchers prepared the TCRbeta library using unique molecular identifiers, the study reports. TCRdb processed the PCR reads anew with MiXCR; each CDR3 protein has one entry. This repertoire shows 500,000 to 600,000 distinct CDR3 sequences, about 17% found once; its top ten account for 3.3%. Specimen: PBMCs from the stem cell graft donor, collected from the stem cell graft. These receptor sequences come from a human donor who donated a stem cell graft to a child with acute lymphoblastic leukemia.

This clonotype was seen a handful of times. The J gene is TRBJ2-5, the V gene TRBV5-1; TRBD1 aligns across 9 bases. Germline CDR1 and CDR2: SGHRS and YFSETQ. The junction had 7 bases not matched to a gene; V was cut back by 6 bases and J by 1 base. The CDR3 covers 15 residues. The CDR3 is CASTAGTGIQETQYF. The CDR3 DNA reads as TGCGCCAGCACGGCCGGGACAGGGATCCAAGAGACCCAGTACTTC.

V gene TRBV5-1 combines with J gene TRBJ1-2; 8 bases match TRBD1. CDR3 length: 17 residues. The junction had 15 bases not matched to a gene; V was cut back by 3 bases and J by 5 bases. Per the germline V gene, CDR1 is SGHRS and CDR2 is YFSETQ. This CDR3 reads CASSSTGRRTGTYGYTF. CDR3 in DNA: TGCGCCAGCAGCTCAACCGGACGAAGGACAGGGACGTATGGCTACACCTTC.

In its sample, this clonotype was seen a few times. The CDR3 sequence is CSAPSGISYNEQFF. CDR3 nucleotides: TGCAGTGCTCCTAGCGGGATTTCCTACAATGAGCAGTTCTTC. The rearrangement links TRBV20-1 to TRBJ2-1; 9 bases are shared with TRBD2. The V segment lost 5 bases and the J segment 1 base; nucleotides outside the gene matches: 3. This CDR3 has 14 amino acids. Germline CDR1 and CDR2: DFQATT and SNEGSKA (reference sequence).

This clonotype has a handful of counts. This chain joins TRBV20-1 and TRBJ2-2, with TRBD2 matching 12 bases. The CDR3 sequence is 14 residues long. Unmatched junction bases numbered 3, after V lost 3 bases and J lost 7 bases. Germline V gene data show CDR1 as DFQATT and CDR2 as SNEGSKA (reference sequence). CDR3: CSARTSGSSGELFF. Written as DNA, the CDR3 is TGCAGTGCTAGGACTAGCGGGAGCAGCGGGGAGCTGTTTTTT.

The genes are TRBV5-1 and TRBJ2-7; 14 bases are a match to TRBD2. Per the germline V gene, CDR1 is SGHRS and CDR2 is YFSETQ. J was trimmed by 9 bases and V by 1 base; bases with no gene match: 6. The CDR3 contains 15 residues. The CDR3 DNA reads as TGCGCCAGCAGCTTGACGACTAGCGGGAGGGCATTGCAGTACTTC. As protein: CASSLTTSGRALQYF. The full variable domain, with the rest looked up from reference TRBV5-1 and TRBJ2-7, is KAGVTQTPRYLIKTRGQQVTLSCSPISGHRSVSWYQQTPGQGLQFLFEYFSETQRNKGNFPGRFSGRQFSNSRSEMNVSTLELGDSALYLCASSLTTSGRALQYFGPGTRLTVT.

V and J are TRBV6-1 and TRBJ1-1; D is unresolved. The ends were cut back, 7 bases at V and 1 base at J, with 16 bases in the middle. CDR1 is MNHNS, CDR2 SASEGT, per germline. This CDR3 comprises 15 residues. The CDR3 loop is CASIILRAPNTEAFF. The DNA of the CDR3 is TGTGCCAGCATCATACTCCGGGCCCCGAACACTGAAGCTTTCTTT.

CDR3 in amino acids: CASSSRPTEGTDTQYF. Written as DNA, the CDR3 is TGTGCCAGCAGTTCCCGCCCTACGGAGGGCACAGATACGCAGTATTTT. This sequence joins TRBV6-2 or TRBV6-3 and TRBJ2-3, with D possibly TRBD2 on 5 matching bases. The CDR3 is 16 amino acids. With 4 bases removed from V and 1 base from J, the gap between germline ends came to 15 bases. CDR1 and CDR2 from the germline V gene are MNHEY and SVGEGT.

This clonotype has only a few counts. The rearrangement uses TRBV21-1 and TRBJ2-7; TRBD2, the table's D call, lacks a check against the DNA. TRBV21-1 is a listed pseudogene. CDR3 length: 14 residues. CDR3 loop: CASSAGGGTYEQYF. CDR3 in DNA: TGTGCCAGCAGCGCGGGTGGGGGGACCTACGAGCAGTACTTC.

This chain uses TRBV20-1 with TRBJ1-2, with TRBD1 as a possible D gene (5 bases). This CDR3 is built from 16 residues. Germline values: CDR1 DFQATT, CDR2 SNEGSKA (reference sequence). V shed 0 bases and J shed 6 bases, with 20 bases lying between them. The CDR3 DNA reads as TGCAGTGCTAGAGATCCGACAGCCCCTTTAGGGAATGGCTACACCTTC. Protein product: CSARDPTAPLGNGYTF.

CDR3 coding DNA: TGCGCCAGCAGCCAAGCCTGGGACAGTTCTAACTATGGCTACACCTTC. Translated: CASSQAWDSSNYGYTF. The V call is TRBV4-1, the J call TRBJ1-2; 7 bases line up with TRBD1. This CDR3 has 16 residues. V lost 1 base, J lost 0 bases, and 5 bases stayed unmatched. The germline CDR1 and CDR2 sequences are MGHRA and YSYEKL.

This clonotype has more than one count but fewer than ten. CDR3 loop: CASSLWDLDTQYF. CDR3 sequence (DNA): TGTGCCAGCAGCTTGTGGGATCTAGATACGCAGTATTTT. This rearrangement joins TRBV5-6 to TRBJ2-3, with unresolved D. Germline V gene data show CDR1 as SGHDT and CDR2 as YYEEEE. V was pared by 1 base and J by 5 bases, with 8 bases between. The CDR3 has 13 amino acids.

Worth noting for this clonotype: A much larger clone is a single base away; this may be a read error. The chain combines TRBV29-1 with TRBJ2-1; TRBD1 aligns across 9 bases. The CDR3 has 18 amino acids. Germline lookup yields CDR1 SQVTM and CDR2 ANQGSEA. Losses at the gene ends were 5 bases for V and 0 bases for J; bases not matched to a gene: 14. CDR3 sequence reads: CSVKGPLDRGSSYNEQFF. CDR3 bases: TGCAGCGTTAAAGGCCCCCTCGACAGGGGGAGCTCCTACAATGAGCAGTTCTTC.

The chain recombines TRBV6-4 with TRBJ2-1; D is tentatively TRBD1 or TRBD2 (5 bases each). Per germline, CDR1 MRHNA and CDR2 SNTAGT. The CDR3 loop spans 16 amino acids. Trimming cost V 2 bases and J 4 bases, with 15 bases left between them. The CDR3 here is CASSDRKGRPYNEQFF. As DNA, the CDR3 is TGTGCCAGCAGTGACCGAAAGGGGAGACCTTACAATGAGCAGTTCTTC.